The clone carrying this T cell receptor beta chain was seen a handful of times. This CDR3 has 15 amino acids. From germline, CDR1 is SGDLS and CDR2 YYNGEE. V lost 0 bases to trimming and J lost 1 base, with 11 bases between them. The data were obtained in a study of T-cell reconstitution after alpha-beta-depleted transplantation in children. Library preparation (for TCRbeta) was performed with unique molecular identifiers. TCRdb ran MiXCR on the PCR reads and lists one entry per CDR3 protein. Here the sample spans nearly 400,000 distinct CDR3 sequences, over 20% being singletons. This TCR derives from a human donor who donated a stem cell graft to a child with acute myeloid leukemia. The chain has TRBV9 and TRBJ2-7, with D possibly TRBD1 on 6 matching bases. The source material was PBMCs from the stem cell graft donor, sampled from the stem cell graft. The CDR3 region is CASSVEDSESYEQYF. The CDR3 DNA is TGTGCCAGCAGCGTAGAGGACAGTGAATCCTACGAGCAGTACTTC. The whole variable domain, filled in from reference TRBV9 and TRBJ2-7, reads DSGVTQTPKHLITATGQRVTLRCSPRSGDLSVYWYQQSLDQGLQFLIQYYNGEERAKGNILERFSAQQFPDLHSELNLSSLELGDSALYFCASSVEDSESYEQYFGPGTRLTVT.